This T cell receptor (beta chain) was sequenced in a study of blood T cells in healthy people across ages. Study observations and caveats: Per million T cells, TCR beta diversity dropped about linearly as age rose. The donors' CMV status was not determined, possibly confounding changes in expanded clonotypes.

On this clonotype: Its antigen is currently unknown.

The V gene's germline CDR1 is LGHDT and CDR2 YNNKEL (reference sequence). V lost 7 bases, J lost 5 bases, and 15 bases lay in between. This CDR3 has 13 residues. For the second PCR, which ran for 7 to 11 cycles, a sample-barcoded 5' primer and a J-beta primer mix were used. Each cDNA molecule was tagged by a template-switch adaptor that had 12 random nucleotides. TCRdb redid the calling of the 5' RACE reads with MiXCR, one entry per CDR3 protein. The sample carries roughly 730,000 distinct CDR3 sequences, roughly three fifths recorded once. Peripheral blood, about 10 milliliters per donor, was collected.

This clonotype originated in a man in his forties or fifties in good health. The sequenced material came from blood. V and J are TRBV3-1 and TRBJ2-7; tentatively, D is TRBD1 or TRBD2 (5 bases each). The CDR3 DNA reads TGTGCCAGCAATGGGGGTGGAAGAGACGAGCAGTACTTC. It translates to CASNGGGRDEQYF.